These T cell receptor beta chains were read from a single sample in a study of vaccination and CD4 T cells after COVID-19. No cognate antigen is known for these TCRs. TCRdb redid the calling of the PCR reads with MiXCR, one entry per CDR3 protein. The profile covers roughly 12,000 distinct CDR3 sequences, with roughly 29% appearing a single time and roughly 13% taken by the ten largest. This specimen was CD4+ T cells from blood, cultured in vitro, taken after SARS-CoV-2 vaccination. Receptors originate from a human donor who had recovered from COVID-19. CDR3s include the opening cysteine and the closing phenylalanine or tryptophan. A D gene is named only where the DNA matches it firmly.

j_call | d_call | v_call | cdr3_aa | cdr3_nt
TRBJ1-5 | TRBD1 | TRBV6-1 | CASRGQELGNQPQHF | TGTGCCAGCAGGGGACAGGAGCTAGGCAATCAGCCCCAGCATTTT
TRBJ2-1 | TRBD2 | TRBV20-1 | CSARDPFTSGVYNEQFF | TGCAGTGCTAGAGATCCCTTTACTAGCGGGGTGTACAATGAGCAGTTCTTC
TRBJ2-7 | NA | TRBV6-5 | CASSFSYEQYF | TGTGCCAGCAGTTTTTCCTACGAGCAGTACTTC
TRBJ1-1 | TRBD1 | TRBV10-3 | CAIRTGEVRPEAFF | TGTGCCATCAGGACAGGGGAGGTCCGCCCTGAAGCTTTCTTT
TRBJ2-5 | TRBD2 | TRBV7-2 | CASSFGGGGETQYF | TGTGCCAGCAGCTTTGGCGGGGGGGGGGAGACCCAGTACTTC
TRBJ2-1 | TRBD2 | TRBV5-4 | CASSPGLAGDNNEQFF | TGTGCCAGCAGCCCTGGACTAGCGGGAGATAACAATGAGCAGTTCTTC